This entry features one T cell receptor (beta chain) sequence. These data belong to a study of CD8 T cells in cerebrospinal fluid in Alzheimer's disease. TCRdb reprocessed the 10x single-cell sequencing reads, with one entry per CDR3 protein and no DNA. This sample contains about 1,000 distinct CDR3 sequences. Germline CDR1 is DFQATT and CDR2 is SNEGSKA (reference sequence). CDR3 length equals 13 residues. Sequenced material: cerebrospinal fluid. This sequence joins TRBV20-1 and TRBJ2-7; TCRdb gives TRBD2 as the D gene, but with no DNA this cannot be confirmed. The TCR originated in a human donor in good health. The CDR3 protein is CSARTSGGYEQYF.